A selection of T cell receptor beta chains follows, all from one sample in a study of T cell responses to AZD1222 COVID-19 vaccine. The repertoire was sequenced with immunoSEQ multiplex PCR; TCRdb's copy has only in-frame clones and lacks some. Of approximately 150,000 clones listed, roughly nine tenths are singletons. Specimen: peripheral blood, collected 28 days after the second AZD1222 dose. These receptor sequences come from an adult who received the AZD1222 COVID-19 vaccine. CDR3s include the opening cysteine and the closing phenylalanine or tryptophan. The D gene is left open where the match is weak. Clone size is shown for a subset of rows, as once, few, many or a class of expanded clone.

V,J,size,D,DNA,CDR3
TRBV9,TRBJ2-3,.,TRBD2,TGTGCCAGCAGCGTAGCGGGGGGGAGAACGGATACGCAGTATTTT,CASSVAGGRTDTQYF
TRBV16,TRBJ1-2,few,.,TGTGCCAGCAGCCAATCGGGATTGGGGGGCTACACCTTC,CASSQSGLGGYTF
TRBV30,TRBJ1-1,.,.,TGTGCCTGGAGTGTGAGGTATAACACTGAAGCTTTCTTT,CAWSVRYNTEAFF
TRBV6-5,TRBJ1-3,.,.,TGTGCCAGCAGTTACGGATTCTCTGGAAACACCATATATTTT,CASSYGFSGNTIYF
TRBV2,TRBJ1-4,.,TRBD1,TGTGCCAGCAGGGACAGGACTAATGAAAAACTGTTTTTT,CASRDRTNEKLFF
TRBV5-1,TRBJ1-2,.,.,TGCGCCAGCAGCTTGGACGCCGGGGAGTCGGCCTATGGCTACACCTTC,CASSLDAGESAYGYTF
TRBV19,TRBJ2-3,.,TRBD1,TGTGCCAGTAGTCCCGGGACAGCGACTAGCACAGATACGCAGTATTTT,CASSPGTATSTDTQYF
TRBV29-1,TRBJ1-5,.,.,TGCAGCGTTGGAGGAGGGGGTGGGAATCAGCCCCAGCATTTT,CSVGGGGGNQPQHF
TRBV5-1,TRBJ1-6,.,.,TGCGCCAGCAGCTTGCGGTGGGCAGAGACCGATAATTCACCCCTCCACTTT,CASSLRWAETDNSPLHF
TRBV5-4,TRBJ1-1,.,TRBD1,TGTGCCAGCAGCTCCTCCGGACAGGGCGCGAAGACTGAAGCTTTCTTT,CASSSSGQGAKTEAFF
TRBV6-1,TRBJ1-1,.,.,TGTGCCAGCAGTGAATATTTGTCAGAGAACACTGAAGCTTTCTTT,CASSEYLSENTEAFF
TRBV6-5,TRBJ1-2,few,TRBD1,TGTGCCAGCAGGTCAAGGGGGCGAGGGTATGGCTACACCTTC,CASRSRGRGYGYTF
TRBV5-1,TRBJ1-2,.,.,TGCGCCAGCAGCTTGGACATTAACTATGGCTACACCTTC,CASSLDINYGYTF
TRBV19,TRBJ2-1,.,.,TGTGCCGCCTCCGGGCGGGGTTTCTCCTACAATGAGCAGTTCTTC,CAASGRGFSYNEQFF
TRBV7-2,TRBJ2-5,.,.,TGTGCCAGCAGCTTACAACCGGGAACCAAGACCCAGTACTTC,CASSLQPGTKTQYF
TRBV5-4,TRBJ1-2,.,.,TGTGCCAGCAGCTTGAGGGAAGCCATCTATGGCTACACCTTC,CASSLREAIYGYTF
TRBV27,TRBJ2-7,.,.,TGTGCCAGCAGTTTTGGACTGGAGGGGAACGAGCAGTACTTC,CASSFGLEGNEQYF
TRBV2,TRBJ1-1,.,.,TGTGCCAGCAGGGAAGCGGGTACAGCTAACACTGAAGCTTTCTTT,CASREAGTANTEAFF
TRBV2,TRBJ2-3,.,.,TGTGCCAGCAGTACCTTCCACGGAGGTACAGATACGCAGTATTTT,CASSTFHGGTDTQYF
TRBV11-2,TRBJ1-1,many,.,TGTGCCAGCAGCTTAGGATGGGACACGGGTGAGGCTTTCTTT,CASSLGWDTGEAFF
TRBV9,TRBJ2-1,.,.,TGTGCCAGCAGCGTAGGGCGGGGCCCCCGCAATGAGCAGTTCTTC,CASSVGRGPRNEQFF
TRBV6-6,TRBJ2-7,.,.,TGTGCCAGCACTCCCGGATACGAGCAGTACTTC,CASTPGYEQYF
TRBV4-2,TRBJ2-5,.,TRBD2,TGTGCCAGCAGCCAAGAAACCTGGACTAGCAAAGAGACCCAGTACTTC,CASSQETWTSKETQYF
TRBV10-3,TRBJ2-7,.,.,TGTGCCATCAGTGGGACAAGGCCCTACGAGCAGTACTTC,CAISGTRPYEQYF
TRBV19,TRBJ1-2,.,TRBD1,TGTGCCAGTAGCGCTCTGGCCGGGACAGATAACTATGGCTACACCTTC,CASSALAGTDNYGYTF
TRBV5-4,TRBJ1-2,few,TRBD1,TGTGCCAGCAGCTCAGACAGGACAGGGGGGTTTGTTGGCTACACCTTC,CASSSDRTGGFVGYTF
TRBV2,TRBJ1-4,.,.,TGTGCCAGCAATGGTGAAAGGCCAACGATTGAAAAACTGTTTTTT,CASNGERPTIEKLFF
TRBV19,TRBJ1-2,.,.,TGTGCCAGTAGTGCTACGGACTGGCCCGGGGACTATGGCTACACCTTC,CASSATDWPGDYGYTF
TRBV2,TRBJ2-7,.,TRBD1,TGTGCCAGCAGGGTACCGGGACAGGGGGCCGAGCAGTACTTC,CASRVPGQGAEQYF
TRBV7-2,TRBJ2-6,once,.,TGTGCCAGCAGCACGTATGGTGCCAACGTCCTGACTTTC,CASSTYGANVLTF
TRBV10-3,TRBJ1-1,.,.,TGTGCCATCAGCACCAAGGGTGTCATGAACACTGAAGCTTTCTTT,CAISTKGVMNTEAFF
TRBV6-6,TRBJ2-7,.,.,TGTGCCAGCAGTTACTCAGGGTACCGCTACGAGCAGTACTTC,CASSYSGYRYEQYF
TRBV25-1,TRBJ2-4,.,TRBD2,TGTGCCAGCAGTGTCCCCTGGGGACTAGCGGGGGAAAACATTCAGTACTTC,CASSVPWGLAGENIQYF
TRBV5-1,TRBJ1-1,.,.,TGCGCCAGCAGGGCAGACCCGAACACTGAAGCTTTCTTT,CASRADPNTEAFF
TRBV19,TRBJ1-5,.,.,TGTGCCAGTGGTCCAGGGGATCAGCCCCAGCATTTT,CASGPGDQPQHF
TRBV6-5,TRBJ1-4,.,.,TGTGCCAGCACTCCCTGGGGGGAGGAAAAACTGTTTTTT,CASTPWGEEKLFF
TRBV27,TRBJ2-6,.,.,TGTGCCAGCAGTTTAGGGACTCTAACTTCAGGGGCCAACGTCCTGACTTTC,CASSLGTLTSGANVLTF